The entry below gives a single T cell receptor beta chain sequence along with its context. These data originate in a study of blood T cells in healthy people across ages. Germline trimming cut 6 bases from V and 4 bases from J; bases unmatched to any gene: 5. The CDR3 runs to 15 residues. Germline V gives CDR1 SNHLY, CDR2 FYNNEI. The authors ran a second PCR of roughly 7 to 11 cycles using a sample-barcoded 5' primer and a J-beta primer mix. In TCRdb, the 5' RACE reads were re-called with MiXCR into one record per CDR3 protein. The table shows hundreds of thousands of distinct CDR3 sequences, with around 45% occurring only once.

This rearrangement joins TRBV2 to TRBJ1-6; 8 bases align to TRBD1. The sequencing input was blood. This clonotype originated in a man aged 60 to 75 in good health. The CDR3 region is CASSWTGPYNSPLHF. The CDR3 nucleotides are TGTGCCAGCAGCTGGACAGGGCCTTATAATTCACCCCTCCACTTT.